These 27 T cell receptor beta chains came from one sample sequenced in a study of PD-L1 blockade in urothelial cancer. The time point: pretreatment peripheral blood. The table came from immunoSEQ multiplex PCR; TCRdb's copy has only in-frame clones and leaves some out. The repertoire has 56,000 or so clones, 85% of them found once; the top ten carry approximately 15%. The sample was PBMCs, taken around atezolizumab (anti-PD-L1) treatment. The receptors come from an older man with urothelial cancer.

The CDR3 sequence: CAWSSGNSGGYNEQFF. Written as DNA, the CDR3 is TGTGCCTGGAGTAGCGGAAACTCAGGAGGGTACAATGAGCAGTTCTTC. V is TRBV30 and J is TRBJ2-1; D may be TRBD2 (6 bases). The CDR3 loop spans 16 amino acids. V lost 2 bases and J lost 4, with 18 bases in between. Germline CDR1 GTSNPN, CDR2 SVGIG (reference sequence).

The chain links TRBV5-4 to TRBJ2-1; 8 nucleotides agree with TRBD1. CDR1 and CDR2 (germline): SGHNT, YYREEE (reference sequence). The CDR3 has 13 residues. Trimming took 5 bases from V and 10 from J; bases not matched to a gene: 8. CDR3 residues: CASRSQGGLEQFF. DNA for the CDR3: TGTGCCAGCAGGTCACAGGGGGGCCTGGAGCAGTTCTTC.

CDR3 coding DNA: TGTGCCATCAGTGAGACGGCGGTGGGTGAGCAGTTCTTC. It codes for CAISETAVGEQFF. The chain links TRBV10-3 to TRBJ2-1; D remains unclear. CDR3 length equals 13 residues. The V end lost 2 bases, the J end lost 9 bases, and 11 bases lay between the germline ends. CDR1 is ENHRY, CDR2 SYGVKD, per germline.

J is TRBJ2-7 and V is TRBV5-5, with D possibly being TRBD1 (6 bases). Per the germline V gene, CDR1 is SGHKS and CDR2 is YYEKEE (reference sequence). This CDR3 is built from 14 residues. Trimming took 6 bases from V and 3 from J, leaving 16 bases between them. CDR3 region: CASNRDIGHYEQYF. In DNA, the CDR3 is TGTGCCAGCAACAGGGACATAGGACACTACGAGCAGTACTTC.

In this sample, this clone turned up once. The rearrangement joins TRBV18 to TRBJ1-3; no definite D call. CDR1 is KGHSH, CDR2 LQKENI, per germline. The CDR3 loop spans 13 amino acids. V shed 3 bases and J shed 3 bases, with 6 bases lying between them. The CDR3 coding sequence is TGTGCCAGCTCACCGAGGAGTGGAAACACCATATATTTT. It specifies CASSPRSGNTIYF. Full variable domain (missing parts from reference TRBV18 and TRBJ1-3): NAGVMQNPRHLVRRRGQEARLRCSPMKGHSHVYWYRQLPEEGLKFMVYLQKENIIDESGMPKERFSAEFPKEGPSILRIQQVVRGDSAAYFCASSPRSGNTIYFGEGSWLTVV.

The genes are TRBV28 and TRBJ2-7; TRBD1 aligns across 7 bases. Germline V CDR1 and CDR2: MDHEN, SYDVKM. The junction had 3 bases not matched to a gene; V was cut back by 7 bases and J by 0 bases. This CDR3 has 13 amino acids. CDR3 coding DNA: TGTGCCAGCAAGACAGGGAGCTCCTACGAGCAGTACTTC. Its translation: CASKTGSSYEQYF.

The chain combines TRBV10-3 with TRBJ2-6, with D perhaps matching TRBD1 (6 bases). Germline assignment: CDR1 ENHRY and CDR2 SYGVKD. The V and J ends lost 11 bases and 0 bases respectively, with 17 bases between them. CDR3 length: 16 residues. CDR3 protein: CASHTGFVSGANVLTF. DNA for the CDR3: TGTGCCTCCCACACAGGGTTCGTCTCTGGGGCCAACGTCCTGACTTTC.

The table lists this clone with a count of one. The V call is TRBV5-1, the J call TRBJ2-1, with 15 nucleotides matching TRBD2. Looked up from germline, CDR1 is SGHRS and CDR2 is YFSETQ. The CDR3 is 15 residues long. The junction had 2 bases not matched to a gene; V was cut back by 3 bases and J by 7 bases. CDR3 nucleotide sequence: TGCGCCAGCAGCTGGACTAGCGGGAGGGCGAATGAGCAGTTCTTC. Protein: CASSWTSGRANEQFF.

The chain recombines TRBV7-6 with TRBJ1-1; 10 bases align to TRBD1. Trimming took 1 base from V and 7 from J; bases not matched to a gene: 6. Germline lookup yields CDR1 SGHVS and CDR2 FNYEAQ. The CDR3 length is 15 residues. The CDR3 DNA follows: TGTGCCAGCAGCTTAGAGACAGGGGGCGGTGGTGAAGCTTTCTTT. Translated: CASSLETGGGGEAFF.

This clone showed up just a few times. This chain uses TRBV29-1 with TRBJ2-7, with TRBD2 matching 13 bases. V was pared by 4 bases and J by 5 bases, with 8 bases of the junction left unmatched. This CDR3 has 15 residues. Germline assignment: CDR1 SQVTM and CDR2 ANQGSEA. CDR3 in DNA: TGCAGCGTTGGGCAACCGGGACTAGCGGGACACGAGCAGTACTTC. Encoded protein: CSVGQPGLAGHEQYF.

V is TRBV2 and J is TRBJ2-2; a weak D match, TRBD1 (5 bases). The V gene's germline CDR1 is SNHLY and CDR2 FYNNEI. The CDR3 contains 13 residues. The germline V and J ends were trimmed by 6 bases and 3 bases, with 8 bases remaining between them. The CDR3 coding sequence is TGTGCCAGCAGGGGGCTCGACACCGGGGAGCTGTTTTTT. Protein product: CASRGLDTGELFF.

This chain connects TRBV10-3 to TRBJ2-1, with 9 bases that match TRBD1. Germline trimming cut 7 bases from V and 5 bases from J; bases unmatched to any gene: 3. Germline V gene sequence: CDR1 ENHRY, CDR2 SYGVKD. This CDR3 is 13 amino acids long. The CDR3 DNA reads TGTGCCATCACCGGGACAGGGAACAATGAGCAGTTCTTC. As protein: CAITGTGNNEQFF.

This clone has more than one count but fewer than ten. The chain is built from TRBV2 and TRBJ2-1; TRBD2 agrees at 8 bases. Germline CDR1 and CDR2: SNHLY and FYNNEI. Trimming removed 7 bases from V and 5 bases from J; junction bases left unmatched: 4. There are 13 residues in the CDR3. This CDR3 is CASIGSGNNEQFF. In DNA form, the CDR3 reads TGTGCCAGCATCGGTAGCGGGAACAATGAGCAGTTCTTC.

V is TRBV10-1 and J is TRBJ2-7, with TRBD2 identical over 8 bases. In germline, CDR1 is WNHNN, CDR2 SYGVQD (reference sequence). V shed 4 bases and J 6 bases; nucleotides not matched to a gene: 8. This CDR3 region has 14 residues. The CDR3 nucleotides read TGCGCCAGCAGTGTGGCTAGCGGGCGTTCCGAGCAGTACTTC. Its protein is CASSVASGRSEQYF.

This chain uses TRBV29-1 with TRBJ2-3, with D possibly TRBD2 on 6 matching bases. CDR1 and CDR2 (germline): SQVTM, ANQGSEA. This CDR3 has 19 amino acids. With 0 bases removed from V and 0 bases from J, the gap between germline ends came to 22 bases. The CDR3 DNA reads as TGCAGCGTTGAAGATAGGGGAAGCGGGCGGAGTCGGAGCACAGATACGCAGTATTTT. Protein product: CSVEDRGSGRSRSTDTQYF.

CDR3 bases: TGTGCCAGCAGCTTGACAGGGTCACCTTACGAGCAGTACTTC. Amino acid sequence: CASSLTGSPYEQYF. The genes are TRBV5-4 and TRBJ2-7; a weak D match, TRBD1 (6 bases). Per the germline V gene, CDR1 is SGHNT and CDR2 is YYREEE (reference sequence). The V and J ends lost 1 base and 4 bases respectively, with 12 bases between them. The CDR3 is made up of 14 amino acids. Combining the CDR3 with reference TRBV5-4 and TRBJ2-7 gives the whole variable domain ETGVTQSPTHLIKTRGQQVTLRCSSQSGHNTVSWYQQALGQGPQFIFQYYREEENGRGNFPPRFSGLQFPNYSSELNVNALELDDSALYLCASSLTGSPYEQYFGPGTRLTVT.

The chain recombines TRBV15 with TRBJ1-1, with D maybe TRBD1 (5 bases). CDR3 size: 14 residues. The V end was cut by 0 bases, the J end by 5 bases, with 10 bases between. The germline CDR1 and CDR2 sequences are LNHNV and YYDKDF (reference sequence). The CDR3 here is CATSRDRGDTEAFF. The CDR3 DNA follows: TGTGCCACCAGCAGAGATCGGGGGGATACTGAAGCTTTCTTT.

This sequence joins TRBV29-1 and TRBJ2-7, with 12 bases that match TRBD2. The germline CDR1 and CDR2 sequences are SQVTM and ANQGSEA. The CDR3 covers 13 residues. The V gene end was trimmed by 7 bases and the J gene end by 2 bases; junction bases not matched to a gene: 3. CDR3 protein: CSGTSGATYEQYF. The CDR3 DNA sequence: TGCAGCGGGACTAGCGGGGCCACCTACGAGCAGTACTTC.

The J gene is TRBJ2-7, the V gene TRBV7-8; TRBD1 matches 8 bases. From germline, CDR1 is SGHVS and CDR2 FQNEAQ. V lost 4 bases to trimming and J lost 1 base; unmatched junction nucleotides: 3. The CDR3 is 14 amino acids. CDR3 DNA sequence: TGTGCCAGCAGCTCGACAGGGGTGTCCTACGAGCAGTACTTC. Protein sequence: CASSSTGVSYEQYF.

The chain couples TRBV2 to TRBJ2-5; 13 positions agree with TRBD2. CDR1 and CDR2 (germline): SNHLY, FYNNEI. The CDR3 totals 14 residues. Losses at the gene ends were 7 bases for V and 5 bases for J; bases not matched to a gene: 4. The CDR3 DNA follows: TGTGCCAGCACCCCGACTAGCGGGAGGGAGACCCAGTACTTC. Translated: CASTPTSGRETQYF.

This chain joins TRBV2 and TRBJ2-2, with 7 bases matching TRBD2. V was clipped by 4 bases and J by 3 bases; unmatched bases: 5. Germline V gene sequence: CDR1 SNHLY, CDR2 FYNNEI. The CDR3 has 15 amino acids. CDR3 in amino acids: CASSVSGGDTGELFF. The CDR3 region has the DNA TGTGCCAGCAGTGTTTCTGGGGGGGACACCGGGGAGCTGTTTTTT.

This chain joins TRBV18 and TRBJ2-1, with TRBD1 identical over 7 bases. The germline V gene has CDR1 KGHSH and CDR2 LQKENI. CDR3 size: 13 residues. The trim removed 1 base at V and 12 bases at J, leaving 6 bases unmatched. Here the CDR3 reads CASSPRDSAGQFF. The CDR3 DNA follows: TGTGCCAGCTCACCACGGGACAGTGCGGGGCAGTTCTTC.

V and J are TRBV19 and TRBJ1-1, with a tentative D call TRBD1 (5 bases). Germline loops: CDR1 LNHDA, CDR2 SQIVND (reference sequence). This CDR3 region has 12 residues. Trimming left V 7 bases short and J 1 base short, with 7 bases between. The CDR3 nucleotides read TGTGCCAGTACCGGACAGAACACTGAAGCTTTCTTT. Residues: CASTGQNTEAFF.

The chain couples TRBV11-1 to TRBJ2-2, with a weak D call TRBD1 (5 bases). The length of the CDR3 is 16 residues. V lost 7 bases and J lost 7, with 22 bases in between. CDR1 is SGHAT and CDR2 is FQDESV in the germline V gene (reference sequence). The CDR3 loop is CASTSGHPRGGGELFF. Written as DNA, the CDR3 is TGTGCCAGCACATCAGGACACCCAAGAGGTGGCGGGGAGCTGTTTTTT.

The rearrangement uses TRBV6-1 and TRBJ1-2, with a weak D call TRBD1 (6 bases). Trimming removed 8 bases at V and 0 bases at J, with 16 bases between. CDR1 is MNHNS, CDR2 SASEGT, per germline. This CDR3 is 15 amino acids long. The CDR3 region is CASSDSGGPNYGYTF. The CDR3 coding sequence is TGTGCCAGCTCGGACAGCGGGGGGCCTAACTATGGCTACACCTTC.

This chain links TRBV28 with TRBJ2-7, with 10 bases matching TRBD1. V lost 5 bases to trimming and J lost 2 bases; unmatched junction nucleotides: 9. Germline V gene lookup returns CDR1 MDHEN and CDR2 SYDVKM. The CDR3 has 16 residues. For the CDR3, the DNA is TGTGCCAGCAGTGGGCCGGGGACAGGGGTCCCCTACGAGCAGTACTTC. This gives the protein CASSGPGTGVPYEQYF.

V is TRBV18 and J is TRBJ1-3; the D gene is possibly TRBD1 (6 bases). The CDR3 sequence is 15 residues long. Per the germline V gene, CDR1 is KGHSH and CDR2 is LQKENI. With 5 bases removed from V and 2 bases from J, the gap between germline ends came to 13 bases. The CDR3 bases are TGTGCCAGCTCAACCCTGGACAGCGCTGGAAACACCATATATTTT. Its translation: CASSTLDSAGNTIYF.